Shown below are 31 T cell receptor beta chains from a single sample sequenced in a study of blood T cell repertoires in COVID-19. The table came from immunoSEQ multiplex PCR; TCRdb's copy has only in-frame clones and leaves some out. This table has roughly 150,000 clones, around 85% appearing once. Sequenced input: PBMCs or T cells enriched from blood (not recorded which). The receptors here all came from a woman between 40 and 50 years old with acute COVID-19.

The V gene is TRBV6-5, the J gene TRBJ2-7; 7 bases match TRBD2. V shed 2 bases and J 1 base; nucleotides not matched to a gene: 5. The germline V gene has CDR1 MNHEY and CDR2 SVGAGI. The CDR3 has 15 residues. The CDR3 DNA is TGTGCCAGCAGTTACGAGGCTAGCGGTTCCTACGAGCAGTACTTC. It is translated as CASSYEASGSYEQYF.

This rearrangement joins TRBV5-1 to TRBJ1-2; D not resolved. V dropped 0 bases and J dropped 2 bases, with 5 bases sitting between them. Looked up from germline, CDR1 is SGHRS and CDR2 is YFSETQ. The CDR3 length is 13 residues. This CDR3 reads CASSLVANYGYTF. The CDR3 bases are TGCGCCAGCAGCTTGGTAGCGAACTATGGCTACACCTTC.

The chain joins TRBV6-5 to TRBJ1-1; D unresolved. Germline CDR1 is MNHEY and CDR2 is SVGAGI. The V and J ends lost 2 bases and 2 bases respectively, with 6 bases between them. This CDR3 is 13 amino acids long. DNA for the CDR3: TGTGCCAGCAGTTACCGGGGTAACACTGAAGCTTTCTTT. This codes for CASSYRGNTEAFF.

The CDR3 loop is CASSGGLAGGTGELFF. DNA of the CDR3: TGTGCCAGCAGTGGAGGACTAGCGGGAGGGACCGGGGAGCTGTTTTTT. The chain employs TRBV6-1 and TRBJ2-2; 15 bases line up with TRBD2. After removal of 4 bases from V and 5 bases from J, the junction contained 2 bases not matched to a gene. CDR3 length: 16 residues. Germline-derived CDR1 and CDR2 are MNHNS and SASEGT.

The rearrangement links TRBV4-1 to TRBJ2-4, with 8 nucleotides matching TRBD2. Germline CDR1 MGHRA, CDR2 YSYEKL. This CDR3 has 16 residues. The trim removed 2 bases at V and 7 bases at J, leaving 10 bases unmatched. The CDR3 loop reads CASSQISGSGVNIQYF. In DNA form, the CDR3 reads TGCGCCAGCAGCCAAATCAGCGGGAGTGGGGTGAACATTCAGTACTTC.

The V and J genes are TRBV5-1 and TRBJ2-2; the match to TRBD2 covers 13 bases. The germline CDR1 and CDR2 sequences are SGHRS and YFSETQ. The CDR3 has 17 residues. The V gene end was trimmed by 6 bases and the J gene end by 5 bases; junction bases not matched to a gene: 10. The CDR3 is CASKSPGLAGVTGELFF. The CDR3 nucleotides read TGCGCCAGCAAGTCCCCAGGACTAGCGGGAGTTACCGGGGAGCTGTTTTTT.

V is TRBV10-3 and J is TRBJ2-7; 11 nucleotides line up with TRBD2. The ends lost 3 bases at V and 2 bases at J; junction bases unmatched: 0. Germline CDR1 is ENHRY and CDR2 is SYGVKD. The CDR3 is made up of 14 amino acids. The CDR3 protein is CAISDSGRAYEQYV. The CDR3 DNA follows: TGTGCCATCAGTGATAGCGGGAGGGCCTACGAGCAGTACGTC.

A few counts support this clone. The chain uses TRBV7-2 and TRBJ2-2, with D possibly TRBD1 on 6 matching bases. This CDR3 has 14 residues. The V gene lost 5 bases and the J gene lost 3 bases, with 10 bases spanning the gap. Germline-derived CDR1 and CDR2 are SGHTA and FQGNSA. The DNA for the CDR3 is TGTGCCAGCAGCCAATGGACAGACACCGGGGAGCTGTTTTTT. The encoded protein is CASSQWTDTGELFF.

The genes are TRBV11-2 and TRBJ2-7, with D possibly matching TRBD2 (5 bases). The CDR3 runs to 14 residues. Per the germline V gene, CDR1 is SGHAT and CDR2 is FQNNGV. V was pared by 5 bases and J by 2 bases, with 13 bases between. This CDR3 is CASSPLSGAYEQYF. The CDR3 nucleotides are TGTGCCAGCAGCCCACTCAGCGGCGCCTACGAGCAGTACTTC.

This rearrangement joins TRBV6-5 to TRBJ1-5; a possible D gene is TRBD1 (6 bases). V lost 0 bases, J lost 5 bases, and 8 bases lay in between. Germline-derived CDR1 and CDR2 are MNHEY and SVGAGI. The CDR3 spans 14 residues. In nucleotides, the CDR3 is TGTGCCAGCAGTTACTCGGACAGCGATCAGCCCCAGCATTTT. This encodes CASSYSDSDQPQHF.

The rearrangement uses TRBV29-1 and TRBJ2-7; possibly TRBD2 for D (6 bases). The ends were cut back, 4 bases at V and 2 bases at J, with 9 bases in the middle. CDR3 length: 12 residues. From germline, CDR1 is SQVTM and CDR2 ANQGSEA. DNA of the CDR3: TGCAGCGTTGGGCGGGGCCCCTACGAGCAGTACTTC. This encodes CSVGRGPYEQYF.

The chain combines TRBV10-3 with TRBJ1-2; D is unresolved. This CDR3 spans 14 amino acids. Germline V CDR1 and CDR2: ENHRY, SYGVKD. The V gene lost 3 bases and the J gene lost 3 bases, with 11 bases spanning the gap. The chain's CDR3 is CAISDPGRYYGYTF. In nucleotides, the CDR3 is TGTGCCATCAGTGATCCCGGCAGGTACTATGGCTACACCTTC.

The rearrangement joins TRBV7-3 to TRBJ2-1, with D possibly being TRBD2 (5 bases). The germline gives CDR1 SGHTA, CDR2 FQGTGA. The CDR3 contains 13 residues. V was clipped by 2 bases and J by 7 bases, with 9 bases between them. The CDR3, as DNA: TGTGCCAGCAGCTTACAGAGGGAGAATGAGCAGTTCTTC. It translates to CASSLQRENEQFF. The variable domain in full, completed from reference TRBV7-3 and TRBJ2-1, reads GAGVSQTPSNKVTEKGKYVELRCDPISGHTALYWYRQSLGQGPEFLIYFQGTGAADDSGLPNDRFFAVRPEGSVSTLKIQRTERGDSAVYLCASSLQRENEQFFGPGTRLTVL.

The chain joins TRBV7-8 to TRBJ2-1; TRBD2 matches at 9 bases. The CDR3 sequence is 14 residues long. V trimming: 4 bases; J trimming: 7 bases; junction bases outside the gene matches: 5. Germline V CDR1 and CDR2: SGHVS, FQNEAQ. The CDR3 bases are TGTGCCAGCAGCTGGCGGGAGGGCCTGAATGAGCAGTTCTTC. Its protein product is CASSWREGLNEQFF.

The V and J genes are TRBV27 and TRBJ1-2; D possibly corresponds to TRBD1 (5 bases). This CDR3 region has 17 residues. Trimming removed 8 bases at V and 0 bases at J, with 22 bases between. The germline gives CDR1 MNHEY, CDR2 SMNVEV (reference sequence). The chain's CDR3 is CASSPREGRGPNYGYTF. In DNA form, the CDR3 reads TGTGCCAGCTCCCCAAGGGAGGGGAGAGGGCCTAACTATGGCTACACCTTC.

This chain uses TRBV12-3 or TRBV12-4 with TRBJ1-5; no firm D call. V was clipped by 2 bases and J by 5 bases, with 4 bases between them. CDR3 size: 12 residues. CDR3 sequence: CASSLLDQPQHF. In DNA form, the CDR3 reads TGTGCCAGCAGTTTATTAGATCAGCCCCAGCATTTT.

The CDR3 sequence: CAAATSGGYNEQFF. For the CDR3, the DNA is TGTGCCGCCGCGACTAGCGGGGGATACAATGAGCAGTTCTTC. The chain couples TRBV2 to TRBJ2-1; 12 bases line up with TRBD2. The V gene end was trimmed by 11 bases and the J gene end by 4 bases; junction bases not matched to a gene: 6. Germline V CDR1 and CDR2: SNHLY, FYNNEI. This CDR3 region has 14 residues.

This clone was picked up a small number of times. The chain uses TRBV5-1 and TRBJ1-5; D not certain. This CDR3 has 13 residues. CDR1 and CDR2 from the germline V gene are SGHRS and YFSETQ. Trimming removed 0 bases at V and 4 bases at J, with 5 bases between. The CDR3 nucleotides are TGCGCCAGCAGCTTGGACGGGAATCAGCCCCAGCATTTT. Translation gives CASSLDGNQPQHF.

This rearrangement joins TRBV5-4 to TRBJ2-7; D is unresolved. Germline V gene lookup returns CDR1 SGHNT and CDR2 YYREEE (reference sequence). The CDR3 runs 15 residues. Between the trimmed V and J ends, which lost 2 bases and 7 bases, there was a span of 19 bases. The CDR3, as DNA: TGTGCCAGCAGCTTTACCCCGGAGTTAGGTGAAGAGCAGTACTTC. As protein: CASSFTPELGEEQYF. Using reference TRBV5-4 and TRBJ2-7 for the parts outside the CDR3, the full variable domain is ETGVTQSPTHLIKTRGQQVTLRCSSQSGHNTVSWYQQALGQGPQFIFQYYREEENGRGNFPPRFSGLQFPNYSSELNVNALELDDSALYLCASSFTPELGEEQYFGPGTRLTVT.

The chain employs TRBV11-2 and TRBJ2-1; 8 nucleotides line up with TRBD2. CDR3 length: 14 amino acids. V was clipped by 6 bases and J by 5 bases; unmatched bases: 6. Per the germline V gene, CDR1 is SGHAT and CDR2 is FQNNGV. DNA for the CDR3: TGTGCCAGCAGTATACTAGCGGTGGACAATGAGCAGTTCTTC. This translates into CASSILAVDNEQFF.

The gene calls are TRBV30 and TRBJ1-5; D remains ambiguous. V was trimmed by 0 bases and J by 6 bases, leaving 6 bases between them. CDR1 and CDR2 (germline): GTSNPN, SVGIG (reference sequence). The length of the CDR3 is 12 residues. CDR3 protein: CAWSVLSQPQHF. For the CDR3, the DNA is TGTGCCTGGAGTGTACTTAGTCAGCCCCAGCATTTT.

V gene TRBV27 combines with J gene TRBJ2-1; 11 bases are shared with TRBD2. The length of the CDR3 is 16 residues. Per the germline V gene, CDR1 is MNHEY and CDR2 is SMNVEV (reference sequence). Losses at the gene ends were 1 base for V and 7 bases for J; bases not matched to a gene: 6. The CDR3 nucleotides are TGTGCCAGCAGTTTATTGCTAGCGGGAGGTCCAAATGAGCAGTTCTTC. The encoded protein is CASSLLLAGGPNEQFF.

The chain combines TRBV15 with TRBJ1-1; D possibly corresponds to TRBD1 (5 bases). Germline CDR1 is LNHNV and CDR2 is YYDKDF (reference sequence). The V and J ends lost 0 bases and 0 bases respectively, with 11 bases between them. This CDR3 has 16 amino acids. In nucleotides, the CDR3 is TGTGCCACCAGCAGAGATCGGAGGGGAGTGAACACTGAAGCTTTCTTT. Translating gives CATSRDRRGVNTEAFF.

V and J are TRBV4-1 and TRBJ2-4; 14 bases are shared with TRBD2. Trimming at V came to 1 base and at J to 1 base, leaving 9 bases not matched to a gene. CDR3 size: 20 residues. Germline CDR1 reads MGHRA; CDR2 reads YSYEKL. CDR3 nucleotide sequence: TGCGCCAGCAGCCAAGCCGGGACTAGCGGGAGTGATGGGGCCAAAAACATTCAGTACTTC. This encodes CASSQAGTSGSDGAKNIQYF.

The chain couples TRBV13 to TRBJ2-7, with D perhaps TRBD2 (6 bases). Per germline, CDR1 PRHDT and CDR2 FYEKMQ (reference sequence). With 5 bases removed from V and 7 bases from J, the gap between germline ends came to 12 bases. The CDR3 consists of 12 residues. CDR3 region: CASSTGRGEQYF. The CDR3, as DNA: TGTGCCAGCAGCACCGGGAGAGGAGAGCAGTACTTC. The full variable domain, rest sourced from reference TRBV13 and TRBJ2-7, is AAGVIQSPRHLIKEKRETATLKCYPIPRHDTVYWYQQGPGQDPQFLISFYEKMQSDKGSIPDRFSAQQFSDYHSELNMSSLELGDSALYFCASSTGRGEQYFGPGTRLTVT.

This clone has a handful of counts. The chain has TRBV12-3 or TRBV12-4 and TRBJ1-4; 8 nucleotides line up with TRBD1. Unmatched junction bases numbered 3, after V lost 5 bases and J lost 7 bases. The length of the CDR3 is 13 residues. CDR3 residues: CASSRDRREKLFF. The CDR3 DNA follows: TGTGCCAGCAGTCGGGACAGGCGTGAAAAACTGTTTTTT.

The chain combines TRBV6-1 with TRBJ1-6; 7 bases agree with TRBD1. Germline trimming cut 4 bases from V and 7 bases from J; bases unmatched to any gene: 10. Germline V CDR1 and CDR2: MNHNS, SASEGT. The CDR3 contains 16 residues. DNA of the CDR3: TGTGCCAGCAGTGCCCGCCTCGACAGGGACAATTCACCCCTCCACTTT. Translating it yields CASSARLDRDNSPLHF.

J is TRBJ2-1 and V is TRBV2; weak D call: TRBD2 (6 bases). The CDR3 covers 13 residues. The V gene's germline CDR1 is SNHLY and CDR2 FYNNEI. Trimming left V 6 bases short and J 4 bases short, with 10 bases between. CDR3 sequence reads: CASRRTTYNEQFF. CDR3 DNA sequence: TGTGCCAGCAGGAGGACTACTTACAATGAGCAGTTCTTC. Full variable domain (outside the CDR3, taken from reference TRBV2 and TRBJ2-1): EPEVTQTPSHQVTQMGQEVILRCVPISNHLYFYWYRQILGQKVEFLVSFYNNEISEKSEIFDDQFSVERPDGSNFTLKIRSTKLEDSAMYFCASRRTTYNEQFFGPGTRLTVL.

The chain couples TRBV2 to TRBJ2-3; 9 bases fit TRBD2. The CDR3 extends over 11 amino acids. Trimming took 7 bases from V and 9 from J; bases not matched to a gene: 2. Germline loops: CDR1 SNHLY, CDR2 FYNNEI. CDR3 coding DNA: TGTGCCAGCATCCTAGCGGGGACGCAGTATTTT. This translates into CASILAGTQYF.

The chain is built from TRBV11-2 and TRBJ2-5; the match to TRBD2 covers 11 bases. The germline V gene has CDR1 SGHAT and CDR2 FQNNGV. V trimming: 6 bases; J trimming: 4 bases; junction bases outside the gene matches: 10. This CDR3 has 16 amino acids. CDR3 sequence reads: CASRQSVAGGPETQYF. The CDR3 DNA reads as TGTGCCAGCAGGCAGTCGGTAGCGGGAGGGCCAGAGACCCAGTACTTC.

The CDR3 spells CASRGGLAGGLNEQFF. The CDR3 bases are TGTGCCAGCAGGGGTGGACTAGCGGGAGGTCTAAATGAGCAGTTCTTC. The chain carries TRBV28 and TRBJ2-1; 14 bases are shared with TRBD2. Per germline, CDR1 MDHEN and CDR2 SYDVKM. CDR3 length equals 16 residues. Germline trimming cut 6 bases from V and 7 bases from J; bases unmatched to any gene: 8.